This TCR beta chain originates from a study of spatial heterogeneity in lung cancer. At the level of the study: Fewer alpha-chain than beta-chain sequences were consistently detected.

Time point defined: sample taken at primary tumor resection. The donor group consisted of around 70 patients who had untreated, early-stage non-small cell lung cancer. Whole RNA was taken from tumor, nontumor lung or frozen PBMC; it was then sequenced unsorted. The study tagged each TCR cDNA molecule with a unique molecular identifier. TCRdb reprocessed the 5' RACE reads via MiXCR and lists one record per CDR3 protein. The sample shows 20,000 to 25,000 distinct CDR3 sequences, around 3.2% of them seen only once. Trimming removed 7 bases from V and 6 bases from J, with 5 bases in between. Germline loops: CDR1 WSHSY, CDR2 SAAADI. The CDR3 loop spans 10 amino acids. This clonotype was seen a few times.

The receptor's source is a female donor with early-stage non-small cell lung cancer. The V gene is TRBV10-2, the J gene TRBJ2-3, with D unresolved. The sequencing used PBMCs, collected at surgery. DNA for the CDR3: TGCGCCAGCAACGTGGATACGCAGTATTTT. As protein: CASNVDTQYF.